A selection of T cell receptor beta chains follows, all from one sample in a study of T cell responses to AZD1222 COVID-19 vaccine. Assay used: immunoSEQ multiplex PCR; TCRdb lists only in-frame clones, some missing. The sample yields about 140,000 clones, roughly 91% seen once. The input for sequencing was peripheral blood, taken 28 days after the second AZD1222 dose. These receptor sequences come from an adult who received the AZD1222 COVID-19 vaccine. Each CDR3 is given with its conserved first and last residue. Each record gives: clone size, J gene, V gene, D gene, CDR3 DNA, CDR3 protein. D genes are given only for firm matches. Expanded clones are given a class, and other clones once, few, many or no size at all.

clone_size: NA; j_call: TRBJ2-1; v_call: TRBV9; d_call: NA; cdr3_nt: TGTGCCAGCAGCCCAGGACAGTACAATGAGCAGTTCTTC; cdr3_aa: CASSPGQYNEQFF
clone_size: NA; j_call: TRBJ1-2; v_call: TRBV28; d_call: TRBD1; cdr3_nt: TGTGCCAGCAGCCTTGGGGACAGGGGTCGAGGCTACACCTTC; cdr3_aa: CASSLGDRGRGYTF
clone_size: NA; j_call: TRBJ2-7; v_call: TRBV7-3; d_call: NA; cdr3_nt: TGTGCCAGCAGCTTAATGGGGCAATCCTCCTACGAGCAGTACTTC; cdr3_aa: CASSLMGQSSYEQYF
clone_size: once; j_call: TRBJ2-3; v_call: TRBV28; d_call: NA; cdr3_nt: TGTGCCAGCAGTCGCGCAGATACGCAGTATTTT; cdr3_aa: CASSRADTQYF
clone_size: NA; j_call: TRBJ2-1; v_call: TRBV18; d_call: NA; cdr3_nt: TGTGCCAGCTCCCCAACCACCCTAGAAGGTGAGCAGTTCTTC; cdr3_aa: CASSPTTLEGEQFF
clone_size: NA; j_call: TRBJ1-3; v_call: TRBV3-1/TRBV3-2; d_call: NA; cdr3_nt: TGTGCCAGCAGCCACGAAATGGGCACATCGGGAAACACCATATATTTT; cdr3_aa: CASSHEMGTSGNTIYF
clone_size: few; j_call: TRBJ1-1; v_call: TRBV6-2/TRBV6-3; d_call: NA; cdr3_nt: TGTGCCAGCAGTCGGACAGCACACACTGAAGCTTTCTTT; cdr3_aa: CASSRTAHTEAFF
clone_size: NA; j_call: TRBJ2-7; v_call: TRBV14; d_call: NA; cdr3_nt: TGTGCCAGCAGCCATAAACAGGAGAGAAAATACGAGCAGTACTTC; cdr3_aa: CASSHKQERKYEQYF
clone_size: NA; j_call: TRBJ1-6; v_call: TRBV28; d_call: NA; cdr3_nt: TGTGCCAGCAGCTTATCGGAGTCACCCCTCCACTTT; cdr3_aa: CASSLSESPLHF
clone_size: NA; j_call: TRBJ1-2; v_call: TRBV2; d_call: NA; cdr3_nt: TGTGCCAGCAGTGAAGACAGTTTTTACTATGGCTACACCTTC; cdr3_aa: CASSEDSFYYGYTF
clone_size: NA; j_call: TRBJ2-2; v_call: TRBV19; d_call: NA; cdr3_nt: TGTGCCGGAGAAAACACCGGGGAGCTGTTTTTT; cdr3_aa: CAGENTGELFF
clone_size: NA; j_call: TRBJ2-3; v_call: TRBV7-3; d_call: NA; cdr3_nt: TGTGCCAGCAGCTTAATGAGTGGGACAGATACGCAGTATTTT; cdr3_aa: CASSLMSGTDTQYF
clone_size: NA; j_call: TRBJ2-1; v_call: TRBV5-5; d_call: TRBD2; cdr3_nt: TGTGCCAGCAGTAAGAAAGCGGGGGACTACAATGAGCAGTTCTTC; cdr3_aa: CASSKKAGDYNEQFF
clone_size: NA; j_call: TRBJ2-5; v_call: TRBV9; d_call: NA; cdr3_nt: TGTGCCAGCTCCCGAGGTGATGGTTCGACCCAGTACTTC; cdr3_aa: CASSRGDGSTQYF
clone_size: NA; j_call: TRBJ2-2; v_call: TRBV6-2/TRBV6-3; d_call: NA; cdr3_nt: TGTGCCAGCAGTTACTCGGTAGGTCGCCGGAACACCGGGGAGCTGTTTTTT; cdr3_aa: CASSYSVGRRNTGELFF
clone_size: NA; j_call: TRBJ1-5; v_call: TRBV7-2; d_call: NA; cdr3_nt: TGTGCCAGCAGCGTTACCAACGCCGGGCAGCCCCAGCATTTT; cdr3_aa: CASSVTNAGQPQHF
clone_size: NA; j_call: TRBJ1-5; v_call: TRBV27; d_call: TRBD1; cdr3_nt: TGTGCCAGCAGTTTCAGGGGGAATCAGCCCCAGCATTTT; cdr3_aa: CASSFRGNQPQHF